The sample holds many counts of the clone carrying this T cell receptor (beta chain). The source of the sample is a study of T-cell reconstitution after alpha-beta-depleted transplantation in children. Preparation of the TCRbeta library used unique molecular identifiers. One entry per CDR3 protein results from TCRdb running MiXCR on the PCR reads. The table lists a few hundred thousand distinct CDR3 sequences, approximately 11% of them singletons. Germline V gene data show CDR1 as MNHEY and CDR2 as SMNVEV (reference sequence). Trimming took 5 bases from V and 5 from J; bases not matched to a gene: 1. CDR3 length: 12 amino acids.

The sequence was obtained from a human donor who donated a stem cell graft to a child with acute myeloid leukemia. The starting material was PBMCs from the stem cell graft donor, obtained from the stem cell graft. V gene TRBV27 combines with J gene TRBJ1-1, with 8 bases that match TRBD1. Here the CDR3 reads CASSTGGTEAFF. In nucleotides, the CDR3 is TGTGCCAGCAGTACAGGGGGGACTGAAGCTTTCTTT.